Below are 26 T cell receptor beta chains sequenced from a single sample in a study of CD8 T cells in Susac syndrome (dated by TCRdb to about 2019). Libraries were built with the immunoSEQ multiplex PCR assay. RNA was extracted with the RNeasy kit and roughly 0.45 to 1 ug was reverse transcribed using random hexamers. TCRdb ran its own pipeline on the public reads, namely fastp trimming at Q25 and MiXCR clone calling, and kept in-frame beta chains. CDR3 protein duplicates are merged, each entry listing the most common genes and DNA. The table for this sample lists 200,000 to 250,000 distinct CDR3 sequences; approximately 95% of them were counted only once. The ten largest clones capture 0.082% of the sample. The sample was CD4+ T cells from PBMCs. The receptors here all came from a human donor with multiple sclerosis.

V is TRBV12-3 or TRBV12-4 and J is TRBJ1-1; perhaps TRBD1 as D (6 bases). The CDR3 has 14 amino acids. Trimming removed 5 bases from V and 5 bases from J, with 15 bases in between. The CDR3 loop reads CASSPSQGRTEAFF. CDR3 coding DNA: TGTGCCAGCAGTCCCTCACAGGGAAGAACTGAAGCTTTCTTT.

This chain links TRBV27 with TRBJ2-1; D gene uncertain. The CDR3 is 15 residues long. The V gene's germline CDR1 is MNHEY and CDR2 SMNVEV (reference sequence). The ends were cut back, 0 bases at V and 4 bases at J, with 10 bases in the middle. CDR3 region: CASSLSLPRYNEQFF. In DNA form, the CDR3 reads TGTGCCAGCAGTTTATCGCTGCCCCGATACAATGAGCAGTTCTTC.

This rearrangement joins TRBV7-2 to TRBJ2-1, with D perhaps TRBD1 or TRBD2 (5 bases each). Germline-derived CDR1 and CDR2 are SGHTA and FQGNSA. The CDR3 has 15 amino acids. V lost 5 bases to trimming and J lost 4 bases, with 15 bases between them. This CDR3 is CASSKRTGPYNEQFF. The CDR3 DNA sequence: TGTGCCAGCAGCAAGAGAACGGGGCCATACAATGAGCAGTTCTTC.

V gene TRBV5-1 combines with J gene TRBJ2-5; the D is unclear. CDR1 and CDR2 (germline): SGHRS, YFSETQ. Trimming removed 3 bases at V and 2 bases at J, with 11 bases between. The CDR3 runs 14 residues. The CDR3 DNA follows: TGCGCCAGCAGCTCCCCCAAGGTTCAAGAGACCCAGTACTTC. Residues: CASSSPKVQETQYF.

In regard to this clonotype: Compared with germline, one end of the junction differs, possibly owing to a read error. CDR3 nucleotides: TGCAGCGTTGATGGGGTCGGGACGGCTATACAATTT. Protein: CSVDGVGTAIQF. This chain links TRBV29-1 with TRBJ2-3, with D tentatively TRBD1 or TRBD2 (5 bases each). The CDR3 has 12 amino acids. Germline loops: CDR1 SQVTM, CDR2 ANQGSEA.

V is TRBV5-4 and J is TRBJ2-5, with D perhaps given as TRBD1 or TRBD2 (5 bases each). Germline V gene lookup returns CDR1 SGHNT and CDR2 YYREEE (reference sequence). This CDR3 is built from 13 residues. The V end lost 3 bases, the J end lost 3 bases, and 9 bases lay between the germline ends. Here the CDR3 reads CASSSTAEETQYF. CDR3 bases: TGTGCCAGCAGCTCGACAGCGGAAGAGACCCAGTACTTC. Full variable domain (remainder filled in from reference TRBV5-4 and TRBJ2-5): ETGVTQSPTHLIKTRGQQVTLRCSSQSGHNTVSWYQQALGQGPQFIFQYYREEENGRGNFPPRFSGLQFPNYSSELNVNALELDDSALYLCASSSTAEETQYFGPGTRLLVL.

The chain is built from TRBV12-3 or TRBV12-4 and TRBJ2-3; D unclear. The CDR3 runs to 14 residues. Trimming cost V 5 bases and J 2 bases, with 11 bases left between them. As DNA, the CDR3 is TGTGCCAGCAGTGGAAGACATTCCACAGATACGCAGTATTTT. Protein: CASSGRHSTDTQYF.

The chain is built from TRBV29-1 and TRBJ2-3; TRBD1 matches at 9 bases. V dropped 6 bases and J dropped 6; count of bases not matched to a gene: 4. The germline CDR1 and CDR2 sequences are SQVTM and ANQGSEA. The CDR3 has 12 residues. The DNA for the CDR3 is TGCAGCGTCCCGGGGACAGGGGATACGCAGTATTTT. Its protein product is CSVPGTGDTQYF.

The gene calls are TRBV25-1 and TRBJ1-5; possibly TRBD1 for D (6 bases). CDR1 and CDR2 from the germline V gene are MGHDK and SYGVNS. This CDR3 has 12 residues. Trimming left V 4 bases short and J 6 bases short, with 7 bases between. The CDR3 loop is CASSAGAQPQHF. In DNA, the CDR3 is TGTGCCAGCAGTGCGGGGGCTCAGCCCCAGCATTTT.

The chain joins TRBV30 to TRBJ2-3; 10 nucleotides line up with TRBD2. The V gene's germline CDR1 is GTSNPN and CDR2 SVGIG (reference sequence). J gave up 3 bases and V 1 base, and 1 base lay outside the gene matches. The CDR3 runs to 14 residues. The CDR3 bases are TGTGCCTGGAGTGAGGGACTAGCGACAGATACGCAGTATTTT. Its translation: CAWSEGLATDTQYF.

The V call is TRBV9, the J call TRBJ2-1, with TRBD2 identical over 8 bases. The CDR3 totals 15 residues. The J segment lost 8 bases and the V segment lost 0 bases, leaving 7 bases of the junction unmatched. Germline CDR1 SGDLS, CDR2 YYNGEE. The DNA for the CDR3 is TGTGCCAGCAGCGTAGGCGGGGGGCCTTCGGATGAGCAGTTCTTC. Translated, it gives CASSVGGGPSDEQFF.

In its sample, this clonotype was seen once. This chain joins TRBV27 and TRBJ2-7; possible D gene TRBD1, 6 bases. Germline V gives CDR1 MNHEY, CDR2 SMNVEV (reference sequence). The V gene lost 3 bases and the J gene lost 5 bases, with 14 bases spanning the gap. This CDR3 region has 14 residues. CDR3: CASSFLGQYHEQYF. CDR3 in DNA: TGTGCCAGCAGTTTCTTAGGACAGTACCACGAGCAGTACTTC.

This clonotype came up once. The CDR3 region has the DNA TGTGCCAGCATCGGGGAGGGGCAGGGGATTTACGGCTACACCTTC. Residues: CASIGEGQGIYGYTF. The chain is built from TRBV12-3 or TRBV12-4 and TRBJ1-2; D perhaps matches TRBD1 (6 bases). The CDR3 has 15 amino acids. V dropped 7 bases and J dropped 8 bases, with 23 bases sitting between them.

There are a few counts of this clonotype. V gene TRBV12-3 or TRBV12-4 combines with J gene TRBJ2-6; D remains ambiguous. The CDR3 is 14 amino acids. Trimming removed 2 bases at V and 4 bases at J, with 6 bases between. CDR3: CASSLHSGANVLTF. In nucleotides, the CDR3 is TGTGCCAGCAGTTTACACTCGGGGGCCAACGTCCTGACTTTC.

This chain connects TRBV30 to TRBJ1-1; 7 nucleotides match TRBD1. V trimming: 3 bases; J trimming: 2 bases; junction bases outside the gene matches: 12. The CDR3 sequence is 16 residues long. From germline, CDR1 is GTSNPN and CDR2 SVGIG (reference sequence). CDR3 coding DNA: TGTGCCTGGAGCGGGGGAGAACAGGGGCAAAACACTGAAGCTTTCTTT. This codes for CAWSGGEQGQNTEAFF.

The chain carries TRBV7-3 and TRBJ2-3, with 10 nucleotides matching TRBD1. Trimming removed 4 bases from V and 1 base from J; junction bases left unmatched: 5. The CDR3 is made up of 16 amino acids. Germline V lookup: CDR1 SGHTA, CDR2 FQGTGA. Here the CDR3 DNA reads TGTGCCAGCAGCTCATTGACAGGGGGCGGCACAGATACGCAGTATTTT. This sequence encodes CASSSLTGGGTDTQYF.

This rearrangement joins TRBV25-1 to TRBJ2-3, with D maybe TRBD1 (5 bases). This CDR3 is built from 15 residues. CDR1 and CDR2 (germline): MGHDK, SYGVNS. V was pared by 0 bases and J by 2 bases, with 9 bases between. The DNA for the CDR3 is TGTGCCAGCAGTGAATACCTAGGGGACACAGATACGCAGTATTTT. Translating gives CASSEYLGDTDTQYF.

CDR3 in DNA: TGTGCCTGGAGTCCAGGGCGAAATCACTTCTATGGCTACACCTTC. It yields the protein CAWSPGRNHFYGYTF. This chain links TRBV30 with TRBJ1-2, with a possible D match to TRBD1 (5 bases). Trimming left V 2 bases short and J 4 bases short, with 17 bases between. Germline-derived CDR1 and CDR2 are GTSNPN and SVGIG (reference sequence). The CDR3 sequence is 15 residues long.

This chain joins TRBV30 and TRBJ2-7; unclear D gene. Trimming removed 2 bases at V and 4 bases at J, with 6 bases between. The CDR3 extends over 11 amino acids. Germline assignment: CDR1 GTSNPN and CDR2 SVGIG (reference sequence). The CDR3 is CAWSTAYEQYF. The CDR3 DNA reads TGTGCCTGGAGTACCGCATACGAGCAGTACTTC.

The chain links TRBV29-1 to TRBJ1-2; D unresolved. Germline-derived CDR1 and CDR2 are SQVTM and ANQGSEA. V shed 2 bases and J shed 6 bases, with 10 bases lying between them. This CDR3 comprises 12 residues. The CDR3 protein is CSVEPQENGYTF. Written as DNA, the CDR3 is TGCAGCGTTGAACCCCAGGAAAATGGCTACACCTTC.

J is TRBJ2-6 and V is TRBV9; a weak D match, TRBD1 (5 bases). CDR1 and CDR2 (germline): SGDLS, YYNGEE. The CDR3 contains 16 residues. V lost 0 bases and J lost 12, with 19 bases in between. This chain's CDR3 is CASSVAAGNNPIVLTF. The CDR3 DNA reads TGTGCCAGCAGCGTAGCCGCAGGGAATAACCCAATCGTCCTGACTTTC.

V usage is TRBV24-1 and J usage is TRBJ1-4; possible D gene TRBD1, 5 bases. The CDR3 runs to 16 residues. Per germline, CDR1 KGHDR and CDR2 SFDVKD. V lost 3 bases and J lost 4, with 14 bases in between. CDR3 nucleotides: TGTGCCACCAGTGATCCCCTAACAGGAGTTAATGAAAAACTGTTTTTT. Translating it yields CATSDPLTGVNEKLFF.

This chain links TRBV15 with TRBJ2-3; 7 nucleotides agree with TRBD1. The CDR3 runs to 14 residues. The V gene end was trimmed by 3 bases and the J gene end by 0 bases; junction bases not matched to a gene: 0. CDR1 is LNHNV and CDR2 is YYDKDF in the germline V gene (reference sequence). CDR3: CATSRGQSTDTQYF. For the CDR3, the DNA is TGTGCCACCAGCAGGGGACAGAGCACAGATACGCAGTATTTT.

This clonotype appeared a single time. The chain is built from TRBV7-2 and TRBJ2-1, with a tentative D call TRBD2 (5 bases). Trimming cost V 4 bases and J 8 bases, with 12 bases left between them. This CDR3 contains 13 residues. Germline CDR1 SGHTA, CDR2 FQGNSA. The CDR3 nucleotides read TGTGCCAGCAGCTCTGTCATCGGGGATGAGCAGTTCTTC. As protein: CASSSVIGDEQFF.

The chain combines TRBV14 with TRBJ2-1, with 7 bases that match TRBD2. The germline gives CDR1 SGHDN, CDR2 FVKESK. Trimming cost V 4 bases and J 3 bases; bases outside gene matches: 9. The CDR3 is made up of 16 amino acids. The CDR3 DNA reads TGTGCCAGCAGCCGACTGGGGGGGACGGGCTACAATGAGCAGTTCTTC. It translates to CASSRLGGTGYNEQFF.

This chain links TRBV3-1 with TRBJ1-6, with a tentative D call TRBD1 (5 bases). The CDR3 contains 12 residues. Trimming left V 4 bases short and J 15 bases short, with 13 bases between. CDR1 is LGHDT and CDR2 is YNNKEL in the germline V gene (reference sequence). The CDR3 bases are TGTGCCAGCAGCCGGGGCCTTCTGGTCCTCCACTTT. Its translation is CASSRGLLVLHF.